A single sample gave rise to the 5 T cell receptor beta chains below, sequenced in a study of cytotoxic CD8 clonotypes in ibrutinib-treated CLL. Data came from immunoSEQ multiplex PCR; TCRdb stores just in-frame clones and leaves some out. Among nearly 50,000 clones, more than 55% were seen once, and the ten largest hold 25% to 30%. This specimen was PBMCs, taken after 24 months of ibrutinib treatment. Receptors were obtained from a human donor with chronic lymphocytic leukemia.

In DNA, the CDR3 is TGCGCCAGCAGCATCGATTCGGGGTTTAGCACAGATACGCAGTATTTT. This translates into CASSIDSGFSTDTQYF. This chain connects TRBV5-1 to TRBJ2-3; possible D gene TRBD2, 5 bases. The CDR3 contains 16 residues. Germline V gives CDR1 SGHRS, CDR2 YFSETQ. V was trimmed by 4 bases and J by 0 bases, leaving 15 bases between them.

The chain is built from TRBV28 and TRBJ2-1, with a possible D match to TRBD2 (5 bases). This CDR3 is 17 amino acids long. Per germline, CDR1 MDHEN and CDR2 SYDVKM. Trimming removed 8 bases from V and 7 bases from J, with 27 bases in between. Written as DNA, the CDR3 is TGTGCCAGCGAAAGTCCACGCGCGGGCGTCGCTCCTAATGAGCAGTTCTTC. Translating gives CASESPRAGVAPNEQFF.

This chain links TRBV12-5 with TRBJ2-2, with D unclear. Between the trimmed V and J ends, which lost 3 bases and 0 bases, there was a span of 5 bases. The V gene's germline CDR1 is LGHNT and CDR2 FRNRAP. The CDR3 is 14 amino acids. In DNA, the CDR3 is TGTGCTAGTGGTTTAGCTGCGAACACCGGGGAGCTGTTTTTT. Its translation: CASGLAANTGELFF.

The chain combines TRBV2 with TRBJ1-5; 7 bases fit TRBD1. The V segment lost 5 bases and the J segment 4 bases; nucleotides outside the gene matches: 5. CDR3 length: 14 amino acids. CDR1 SNHLY and CDR2 FYNNEI come from the germline V gene. Written as DNA, the CDR3 is TGTGCCAGCAGTAACGACAGGGTAAATCAGCCCCAGCATTTT. Protein: CASSNDRVNQPQHF.

Only a few counts were recorded for this clone. The gene calls are TRBV6-1 and TRBJ2-1; 10 bases match TRBD2. The CDR3 is made up of 16 amino acids. Germline V gene data show CDR1 as MNHNS and CDR2 as SASEGT. Trimming took 4 bases from V and 2 from J; bases not matched to a gene: 5. This CDR3 is CASSARLAGAYNEQFF. In DNA, the CDR3 is TGTGCCAGCAGTGCCCGGCTAGCGGGGGCCTACAATGAGCAGTTCTTC.